The 5 T cell receptor beta chains presented below share a single source sample, sequenced in a study of blood T cell repertoires in COVID-19. Produced via immunoSEQ multiplex PCR; TCRdb's table is partial and in-frame only. Of some 42,000 clones detected, 80% to 90% appear once; the ten largest clones hold 8.5% to 10%. The sequenced sample consisted of peripheral blood. The receptors were sampled from a man aged 30 to 39 with active or convalescent COVID-19.

The chain recombines TRBV11-2 with TRBJ1-3; D might be TRBD1 (6 bases). V was shortened by 1 base and J by 4 bases, with 8 bases between the two germline ends. CDR1 is SGHAT, CDR2 FQNNGV, per germline. The CDR3 has 14 amino acids. CDR3 sequence: CASSLGTAGNTIYF. CDR3 bases: TGTGCCAGCAGCTTAGGGACAGCCGGAAACACCATATATTTT.

The rearrangement uses TRBV2 and TRBJ1-2; D remains unclear. Trimming pared 4 bases from V and 1 base from J, leaving 13 bases between. This CDR3 comprises 15 residues. Germline lookup yields CDR1 SNHLY and CDR2 FYNNEI. CDR3 sequence (DNA): TGTGCCAGCAGTGCTTTGGGCGTGCGTAACTATGGCTACACCTTC. Encoded protein: CASSALGVRNYGYTF.

The gene calls are TRBV6-5 and TRBJ2-4; 7 nucleotides match TRBD1. V was clipped by 6 bases and J by 8 bases; unmatched bases: 13. This CDR3 contains 15 residues. CDR1 and CDR2 from the germline V gene are MNHEY and SVGAGI. The CDR3 nucleotides read TGTGCCAGCAGACTGGGACAGTGGGGTGGTGACATTCAGTACTTC. This translates into CASRLGQWGGDIQYF.

The chain has TRBV2 and TRBJ2-2; TRBD1 agrees at 8 bases. In germline, CDR1 is SNHLY, CDR2 FYNNEI. The V segment lost 4 bases and the J segment 8 bases; nucleotides outside the gene matches: 6. CDR3 length: 14 amino acids. CDR3 coding DNA: TGTGCCAGCAGTGGTGCAGGGGGCCGGGGGGAGCTGTTTTTT. Translating it yields CASSGAGGRGELFF.

The CDR3 coding sequence is TGTGCCAGTAGTATTTCATCCGGAGGTAATGAAAAACTGTTTTTT. Its protein is CASSISSGGNEKLFF. The V and J genes are TRBV19 and TRBJ1-4, with D uncertain. The ends were cut back, 3 bases at V and 4 bases at J, with 12 bases in the middle. The CDR3 contains 15 residues. Germline V CDR1 and CDR2: LNHDA, SQIVND (reference sequence).